In this sample, the clone carrying this TCR beta chain turned up a few times. What it binds is not known. Isolation of CD4+ naive, central memory, regulatory and stem cell-like memory cells was achieved by sorting via CD45RO/CCR7/CD25/CD127/CD95/CD27. Reverse transcription of all isolated RNA meant that expressed TCRB transcripts were sequenced. TCRdb's table, derived via immunoSEQ multiplex PCR, lists solely in-frame clones and lacks some. The sample has about 450,000 clones, about an eighth seen once. This sample stems from a study of beta chain features in type 1 diabetes. The wider study: When patients were set against healthy donors, age, gender and cell yields were similar. The study's findings and limits: Type 1 diabetes patients showed a moderate but significant shortening of TCRB CDR3s in all four CD4+ subsets.

The material sequenced was naive CD4+ T cells from blood. This clonotype originated in a woman aged 18-29 years in good health.

CDR3 residues: CASSLFGGGRVEQFF. The CDR3 region has the DNA TGTGCCAGCAGTTTATTCGGTGGCGGGAGGGTTGAGCAGTTCTTC. The chain employs TRBV28 and TRBJ2-1, with 9 bases matching TRBD2. The CDR3 totals 15 residues. V lost 1 base, J lost 9 bases, and 7 bases stayed unmatched. The V gene's germline CDR1 is MDHEN and CDR2 SYDVKM.